This T cell receptor beta chain is from a study of cytomegalovirus exposure and HLA in healthy donors. Study findings and constraints: Generally TCR sequences proved uncommon, though certain public TCRs appeared in numerous donors.

The germline V gene has CDR1 LGHNA and CDR2 YNFKEQ. The CDR3 covers 16 residues. V was trimmed by 0 bases and J by 1 base, leaving 10 bases between them. PCR used 60 Vbeta primers and 13 Jbeta primers. Clones were read by immunoSEQ multiplex PCR, and TCRdb kept only the in-frame ones, dropping some. The sample lists 150,000 to 200,000 clones; 65% to 70% were seen once. In this sample, this clone turned up once. Its antigen is unidentified. This clonotype was sampled from a woman between 18 and 29 years old in good health and CMV-seropositive. The sample taken for sequencing was PBMCs. The genes are TRBV4-2 and TRBJ1-5, with TRBD1 as a possible D gene (5 bases). For the CDR3, the DNA is TGTGCCAGCAGCCAAGACGCAGGGATGAGCAATCAGCCCCAGCATTTT. Protein sequence: CASSQDAGMSNQPQHF.